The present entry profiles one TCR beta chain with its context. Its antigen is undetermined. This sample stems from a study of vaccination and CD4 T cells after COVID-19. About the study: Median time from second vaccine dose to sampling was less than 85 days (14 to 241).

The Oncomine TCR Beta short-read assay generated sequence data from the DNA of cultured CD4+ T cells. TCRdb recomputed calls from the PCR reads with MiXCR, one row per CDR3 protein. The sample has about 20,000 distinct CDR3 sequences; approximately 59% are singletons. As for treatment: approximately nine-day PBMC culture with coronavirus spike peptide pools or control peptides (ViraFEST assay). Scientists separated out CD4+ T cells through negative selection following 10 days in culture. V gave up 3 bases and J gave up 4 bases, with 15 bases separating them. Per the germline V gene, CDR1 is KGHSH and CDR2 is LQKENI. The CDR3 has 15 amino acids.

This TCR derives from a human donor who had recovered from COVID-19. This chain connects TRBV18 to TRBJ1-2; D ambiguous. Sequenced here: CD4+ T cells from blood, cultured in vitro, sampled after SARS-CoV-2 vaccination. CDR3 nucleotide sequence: TGTGCCAGCTCACCTTCAATCGGCACCCTCTATGGCTACACCTTC. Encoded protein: CASSPSIGTLYGYTF.